The 18 T cell receptor beta chains given below trace back to one sample, sequenced in a study of T cell repertoires in cytomegalovirus infection. Each CDR3 protein is one row after TCRdb ran MiXCR on the reads. The repertoire includes approximately 1,000,000 distinct CDR3 sequences, approximately 30% of them detected once, and 10% to 15% sits in the top ten. Their antigen targets remain unknown. This specimen consisted of cultured CD8+ T cells from PBMCs, obtained from culture after CMV antigen stimulation. These receptors all stem from a human donor in good health (CMV status not recorded). Some clones in this sample may be carry-over from other donors' samples.

In its sample, this clonotype was seen a few times. The V gene is TRBV27, the J gene TRBJ2-5; TRBD1 is a possible D gene (6 bases). Germline-derived CDR1 and CDR2 are MNHEY and SMNVEV (reference sequence). This CDR3 is 13 amino acids long. The V end lost 6 bases, the J end lost 7 bases, and 15 bases lay between the germline ends. Here the CDR3 DNA reads TGTGCCAGCAGGAGGGGGACCCCGGGGACCCAGTACTTC. The encoded protein is CASRRGTPGTQYF.

The chain employs TRBV7-3 and TRBJ1-1, with D possibly being TRBD1 (5 bases). Germline loops: CDR1 SGHTA, CDR2 FQGTGA. Trimming removed 2 bases from V and 5 bases from J, with 15 bases in between. The CDR3 totals 15 residues. The CDR3 DNA is TGTGCCAGCAGCTTAGGGGTTGCTGGGGGGACTGAAGCTTTCTTT. It is translated as CASSLGVAGGTEAFF.

The chain carries TRBV10-3 and TRBJ1-2, with TRBD1 matching over 9 bases. This CDR3 has 19 residues. Germline assignment: CDR1 ENHRY and CDR2 SYGVKD. The J segment lost 4 bases and the V segment lost 2 bases, leaving 17 bases of the junction unmatched. The CDR3 is CAISEGGRDRGLWSYGYTF. The CDR3 DNA reads TGTGCCATCAGTGAGGGAGGGAGAGACAGGGGGTTATGGAGCTATGGCTACACCTTC.

V usage is TRBV7-9 and J usage is TRBJ2-3, with D perhaps matching TRBD1 or TRBD2 (5 bases each). CDR3 length: 18 residues. Germline V gene data show CDR1 as SEHNR and CDR2 as FQNEAQ (reference sequence). V was trimmed by 1 base and J by 2 bases, leaving 19 bases between them. In nucleotides, the CDR3 is TGTGCCAGCAGCTTAGGAGGGGAGCCTCGACCTTTCACAGATACGCAGTATTTT. Amino acid sequence: CASSLGGEPRPFTDTQYF.

The chain uses TRBV6-5 and TRBJ1-1, with a possible D match to TRBD1 (6 bases). The CDR3 runs to 13 residues. CDR1 and CDR2 (germline): MNHEY, SVGAGI. Trimming removed 11 bases at V and 0 bases at J, with 13 bases between. CDR3 amino acids: CAVETGLNTEAFF. In nucleotides, the CDR3 is TGTGCCGTAGAGACAGGATTGAACACTGAAGCTTTCTTT.

There are many counts of this clonotype. The chain joins TRBV6-1 to TRBJ2-7; TRBD2 matches 8 bases. There are 15 residues in the CDR3. CDR1 is MNHNS, CDR2 SASEGT, per germline. V was pared by 3 bases and J by 0 bases, with 4 bases of the junction left unmatched. The DNA for the CDR3 is TGTGCCAGCAGTGAGACTAGCGCGAGCTCCTACGAGCAGTACTTC. Protein sequence: CASSETSASSYEQYF.

The chain carries TRBV27 and TRBJ1-3; D not resolved. V lost 4 bases, J lost 9 bases, and 7 bases lay in between. Germline loops: CDR1 MNHEY, CDR2 SMNVEV (reference sequence). The CDR3 loop spans 11 amino acids. The CDR3 sequence is CASSSRGTIYF. The CDR3 nucleotides are TGTGCCAGCAGTTCTCGGGGCACCATATATTTT.

The V and J genes are TRBV5-4 and TRBJ2-3; 10 positions agree with TRBD2. Germline V CDR1 and CDR2: SGHNT, YYREEE (reference sequence). The J segment lost 3 bases and the V segment lost 4 bases, leaving 8 bases of the junction unmatched. This CDR3 comprises 16 residues. The CDR3 DNA reads TGTGCCAGCAGCCTCTCAGCGGGGGGGCGGACAGATACGCAGTATTTT. Amino acids: CASSLSAGGRTDTQYF.

This clonotype came up a few times. The CDR3 loop reads CASSVAITGTGDNEQFF. As DNA, the CDR3 is TGTGCCAGCAGCGTAGCGATAACGGGGACAGGGGACAATGAGCAGTTCTTC. The chain is built from TRBV9 and TRBJ2-1; 10 bases line up with TRBD1. Germline CDR1 and CDR2: SGDLS and YYNGEE. This CDR3 has 17 residues. V gave up 0 bases and J gave up 5 bases; unmatched junction bases: 8.

The rearrangement links TRBV7-9 to TRBJ2-1; 9 bases agree with TRBD2. Germline V gene lookup returns CDR1 SEHNR and CDR2 FQNEAQ (reference sequence). Trimming removed 3 bases from V and 2 bases from J; junction bases left unmatched: 8. The CDR3 has 17 amino acids. The CDR3 reads CASSLLGLANPYNEQFF. As DNA, the CDR3 is TGTGCCAGCAGCTTGCTCGGACTAGCGAATCCCTACAATGAGCAGTTCTTC.

The V gene is TRBV11-1, the J gene TRBJ2-3, with TRBD1 matching 7 bases. V was pared by 5 bases and J by 6 bases, with 11 bases of the junction left unmatched. CDR3 length: 15 amino acids. Germline CDR1 and CDR2: SGHAT and FQDESV (reference sequence). CDR3 residues: CASSLEGANSDTQYF. CDR3 DNA sequence: TGTGCCAGCAGCCTTGAGGGGGCCAATTCCGATACGCAGTATTTT.

Here the CDR3 DNA reads TGTGCCAGCAGCTTACCAGAAACCCTCGATTGGGACCATGGCTACACCTTC. It codes for CASSLPETLDWDHGYTF. V is TRBV7-4 and J is TRBJ1-2, with D tentatively TRBD1 (5 bases). Germline assignment: CDR1 SGHVT and CDR2 SQSDAQ. V was pared by 2 bases and J by 6 bases, with 22 bases between. The CDR3 length is 17 residues.

The table lists this clonotype with a few counts. The genes are TRBV6-6 and TRBJ2-5; D gene ambiguous. The CDR3 has 13 amino acids. V was cut by 2 bases and J by 0 bases, with 4 bases left in between. The V gene's germline CDR1 is MNHNY and CDR2 SVGAGI (reference sequence). The CDR3 reads CASSYGHQETQYF. The CDR3 DNA is TGTGCCAGCAGTTACGGACACCAAGAGACCCAGTACTTC.

The sample holds one count of this clonotype. The chain employs TRBV6-8 and TRBJ2-7; either TRBD1 or TRBD2 may fit D (6 bases each). From germline, CDR1 is MNHGY and CDR2 SAAAGT. Trimming left V 0 bases short and J 2 bases short, with 11 bases between. This CDR3 is built from 15 residues. The CDR3 here is CASSYSGGTTYEQYF. Here the CDR3 DNA reads TGTGCCAGCAGTTACTCAGGGGGGACCACCTACGAGCAGTACTTC.

This chain joins TRBV27 and TRBJ1-4; 8 bases are shared with TRBD1. Germline V gene lookup returns CDR1 MNHEY and CDR2 SMNVEV (reference sequence). The V and J ends lost 2 bases and 7 bases, in that order; junction bases with no gene match: 12. This CDR3 contains 17 residues. CDR3 in amino acids: CASSLVGPGGLGEKLFF. The CDR3 DNA reads TGTGCCAGCAGTTTAGTTGGCCCAGGGGGCTTGGGTGAAAAACTGTTTTTT.

This clonotype occurred a few times. This chain links TRBV19 with TRBJ1-5; 9 bases match TRBD1. This CDR3 region has 15 residues. CDR1 and CDR2 (germline): LNHDA, SQIVND (reference sequence). V lost 3 bases to trimming and J lost 7 bases; unmatched junction nucleotides: 7. The CDR3 region has the DNA TGTGCCAGTAGTATGGGATGGACAGGGGACCAGCCCCAGCATTTT. This gives the protein CASSMGWTGDQPQHF.

This clonotype turned up a few times. The chain uses TRBV12-3 or TRBV12-4 and TRBJ1-5; D ambiguous. The CDR3 totals 15 residues. V was clipped by 0 bases and J by 4 bases, with 10 bases between them. CDR3 residues: CASSLAARENQPQHF. The CDR3 nucleotides are TGTGCCAGCAGTTTAGCGGCTAGGGAAAATCAGCCCCAGCATTTT.

Concerning this clonotype: A much larger clonotype is one base distant, so this may be a read error. V gene TRBV6-1 combines with J gene TRBJ2-1; unclear D gene. Germline lookup yields CDR1 MNHNS and CDR2 SASEGT. Trimming took 4 bases from V and 0 from J, leaving 13 bases between them. The CDR3 has 16 amino acids. This chain's CDR3 is CASSVDVGSSYNEQFF. CDR3 coding DNA: TGTGCCAGCAGTGTGGACGTAGGTAGCTCCTACAATGAGCAGTTCTTC.